The sequence of this T cell receptor (beta chain) was determined in a study of blood T cells in healthy people across ages. Study in general: Every two T cells gave about one barcoded beta molecule via template switching.

Combining a sample-barcoded 5' primer with a J-beta primer mix, a second PCR ran for roughly 7 to 12 cycles. A template-switch adaptor containing 12 random nucleotides labeled each cDNA molecule. TCRdb reanalysed the 5' RACE reads using MiXCR and keeps one entry per CDR3 protein. In the table there are approximately 810,000 distinct CDR3 sequences, more than 25% of which are singletons. There are 16 residues in the CDR3. Germline V CDR1 and CDR2: SEHNR, FQNEAQ (reference sequence). Trimming removed 4 bases at V and 5 bases at J, with 20 bases between. V and J are TRBV7-9 and TRBJ2-5; TRBD2 is a possible D gene (6 bases). Specimen: blood. This TCR was sampled from a woman of 80 years or more in good health. Here the CDR3 reads CASSSNGRGSTETQYF. The CDR3 bases are TGTGCCAGCAGCTCAAATGGACGGGGGTCCACGGAGACCCAGTACTTC. The full variable domain, with the rest looked up from reference TRBV7-9 and TRBJ2-5, is DTGVSQNPRHKITKRGQNVTFRCDPISEHNRLYWYRQTLGQGPEFLTYFQNEAQLEKSRLLSDRFSAERPKGSFSTLEIQRTEQGDSAMYLCASSSNGRGSTETQYFGPGTRLLVL.